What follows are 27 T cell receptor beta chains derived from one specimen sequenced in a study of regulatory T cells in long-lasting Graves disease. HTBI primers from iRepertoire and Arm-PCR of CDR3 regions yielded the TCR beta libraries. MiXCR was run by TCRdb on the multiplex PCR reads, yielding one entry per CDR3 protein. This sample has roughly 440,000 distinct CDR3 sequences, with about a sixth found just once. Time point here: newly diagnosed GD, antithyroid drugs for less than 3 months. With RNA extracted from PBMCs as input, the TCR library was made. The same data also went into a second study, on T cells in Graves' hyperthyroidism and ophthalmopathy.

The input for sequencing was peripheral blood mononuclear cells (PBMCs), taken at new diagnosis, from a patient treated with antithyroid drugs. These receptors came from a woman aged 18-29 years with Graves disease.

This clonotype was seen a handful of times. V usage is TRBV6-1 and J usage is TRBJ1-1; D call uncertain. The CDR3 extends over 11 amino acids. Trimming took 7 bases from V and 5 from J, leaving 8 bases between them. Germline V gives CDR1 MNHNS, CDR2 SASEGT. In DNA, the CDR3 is TGTGCCAGCAACTTTGGGACTGAAGCTTTCTTT. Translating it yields CASNFGTEAFF.

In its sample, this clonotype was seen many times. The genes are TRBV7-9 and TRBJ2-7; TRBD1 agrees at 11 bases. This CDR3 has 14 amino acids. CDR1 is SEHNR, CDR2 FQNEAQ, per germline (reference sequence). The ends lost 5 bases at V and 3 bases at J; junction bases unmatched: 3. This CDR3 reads CASSTGQGVYEQYF. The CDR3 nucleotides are TGTGCCAGCAGCACGGGACAGGGGGTCTACGAGCAGTACTTC.

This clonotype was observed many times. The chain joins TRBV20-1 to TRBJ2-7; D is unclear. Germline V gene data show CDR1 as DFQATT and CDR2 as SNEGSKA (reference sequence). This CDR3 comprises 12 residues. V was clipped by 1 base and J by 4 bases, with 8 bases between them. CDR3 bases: TGCAGTGCTAGAGGACACAATTACGAGCAGTACTTC. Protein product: CSARGHNYEQYF.

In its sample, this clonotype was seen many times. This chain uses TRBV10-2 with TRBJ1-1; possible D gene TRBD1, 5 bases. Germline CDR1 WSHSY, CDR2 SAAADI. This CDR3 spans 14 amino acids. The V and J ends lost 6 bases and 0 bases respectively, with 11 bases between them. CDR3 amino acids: CASSRVGMNTEAFF. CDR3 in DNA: TGCGCCAGCAGCAGGGTAGGAATGAACACTGAAGCTTTCTTT.

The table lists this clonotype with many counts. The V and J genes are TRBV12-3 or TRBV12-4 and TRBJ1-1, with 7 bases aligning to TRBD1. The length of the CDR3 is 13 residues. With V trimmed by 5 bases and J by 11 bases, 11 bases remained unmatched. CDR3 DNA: TGTGCCAGCAGTATAACAGGGGTTGGTGCGGCTTTCTTT. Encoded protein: CASSITGVGAAFF.

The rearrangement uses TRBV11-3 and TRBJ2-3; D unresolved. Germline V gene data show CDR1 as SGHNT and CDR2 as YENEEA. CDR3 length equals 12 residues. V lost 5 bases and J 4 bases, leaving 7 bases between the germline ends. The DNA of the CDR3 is TGTGCCAGCAGCGAACGCCCAGATACGCAGTATTTT. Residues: CASSERPDTQYF.

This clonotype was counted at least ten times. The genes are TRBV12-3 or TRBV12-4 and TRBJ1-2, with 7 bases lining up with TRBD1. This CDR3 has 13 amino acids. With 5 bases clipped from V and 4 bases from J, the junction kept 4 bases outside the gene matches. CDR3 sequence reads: CASSTDRVYGYTF. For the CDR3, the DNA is TGTGCCAGCAGTACCGACAGGGTCTATGGCTACACCTTC.

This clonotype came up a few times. In nucleotides, the CDR3 is TGTGCCAGCAGCGTAACCTCTGAAGCTTTCTTT. Translated, it gives CASSVTSEAFF. The chain is built from TRBV7-2 and TRBJ1-1; D uncertain. The V and J ends lost 5 bases and 6 bases respectively, with 7 bases between them. The CDR3 length is 11 residues. The germline gives CDR1 SGHTA, CDR2 FQGNSA.

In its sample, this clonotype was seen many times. CDR3 sequence: CASSRDLEAFF. As DNA, the CDR3 is TGTGCCAGCAGCCGCGACTTGGAAGCTTTCTTT. V and J are TRBV3-1 and TRBJ1-1, with D hard to call. Germline values: CDR1 LGHDT, CDR2 YNNKEL (reference sequence). V lost 4 bases and J lost 8, with 8 bases in between. CDR3 length equals 11 residues.

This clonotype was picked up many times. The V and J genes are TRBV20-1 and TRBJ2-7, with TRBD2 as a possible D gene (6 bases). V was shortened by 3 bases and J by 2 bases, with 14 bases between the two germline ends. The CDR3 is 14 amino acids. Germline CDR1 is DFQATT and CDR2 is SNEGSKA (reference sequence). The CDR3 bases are TGCAGTGCTAGGGGCGGGGAAAGAGCCTACGAGCAGTACTTC. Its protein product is CSARGGERAYEQYF.

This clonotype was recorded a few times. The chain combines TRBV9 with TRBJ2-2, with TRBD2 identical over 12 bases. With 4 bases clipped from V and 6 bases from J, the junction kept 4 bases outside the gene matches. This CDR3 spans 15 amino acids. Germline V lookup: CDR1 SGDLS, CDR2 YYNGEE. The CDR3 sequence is CASSFRLAGAGELFF. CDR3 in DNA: TGTGCCAGCAGCTTCAGACTAGCGGGAGCCGGGGAGCTGTTTTTT.

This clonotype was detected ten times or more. The CDR3 sequence: CASSLQAGEGYITQFF. CDR3 bases: TGTGCCAGCAGTTTACAAGCGGGAGAAGGGTACATAACGCAGTTCTTC. The chain combines TRBV27 with TRBJ2-1, with 8 bases that match TRBD2. Germline trimming cut 2 bases from V and 12 bases from J; bases unmatched to any gene: 15. CDR1 is MNHEY, CDR2 SMNVEV, per germline (reference sequence). The CDR3 spans 16 residues.

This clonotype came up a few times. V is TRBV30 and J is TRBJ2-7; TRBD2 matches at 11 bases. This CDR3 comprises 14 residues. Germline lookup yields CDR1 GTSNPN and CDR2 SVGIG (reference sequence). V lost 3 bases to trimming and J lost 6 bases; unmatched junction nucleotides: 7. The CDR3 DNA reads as TGTGCCTGGAGCCAAACTAGCGGGAGAGTCGAGCAGTACTTC. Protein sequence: CAWSQTSGRVEQYF.

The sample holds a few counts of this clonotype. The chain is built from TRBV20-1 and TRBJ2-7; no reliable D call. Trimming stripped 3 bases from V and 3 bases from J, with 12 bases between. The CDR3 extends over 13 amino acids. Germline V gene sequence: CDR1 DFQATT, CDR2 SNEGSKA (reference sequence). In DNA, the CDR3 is TGCAGTGCTAGCAGCCGTGGCGACTACGAGCAGTACTTC. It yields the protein CSASSRGDYEQYF.

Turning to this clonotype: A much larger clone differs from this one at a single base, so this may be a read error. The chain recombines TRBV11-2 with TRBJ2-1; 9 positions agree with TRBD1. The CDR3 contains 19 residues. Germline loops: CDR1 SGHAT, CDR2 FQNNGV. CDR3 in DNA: TGTACCAGCAGCTTTCCGGGACAGGGTGGGGTGGTATTTACGGATGAGCAGTTCTTC. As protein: CTSSFPGQGGVVFTDEQFF. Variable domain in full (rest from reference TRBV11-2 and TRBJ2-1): EAGVAQSPRYKIIEKRQSVAFWCNPISGHATLYWYQQILGQGPKLLIQFQNNGVVDDSQLPKDRFSAERLKGVDSTLKIQPAKLEDSAVYLCTSSFPGQGGVVFTDEQFFGPGTRLTVL.

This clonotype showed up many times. Written as DNA, the CDR3 is TGTGCCAGCAGTTTGGGGACCTATAGCGGCAATCAGCCCCAGCATTTT. Protein sequence: CASSLGTYSGNQPQHF. The J gene is TRBJ1-5, the V gene TRBV28; weak D call: TRBD1 (5 bases). Trimming took off 3 bases at V and 2 bases at J, with 14 bases between the two ends. Germline V lookup: CDR1 MDHEN, CDR2 SYDVKM. This CDR3 comprises 16 residues.

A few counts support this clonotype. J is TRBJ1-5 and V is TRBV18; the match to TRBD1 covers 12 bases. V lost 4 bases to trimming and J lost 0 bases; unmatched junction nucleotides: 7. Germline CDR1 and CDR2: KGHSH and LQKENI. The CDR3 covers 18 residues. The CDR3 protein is CASSLGTGGGDSNQPQHF. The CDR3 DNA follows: TGTGCCAGCTCACTGGGGACAGGGGGCGGTGATAGCAATCAGCCCCAGCATTTT.

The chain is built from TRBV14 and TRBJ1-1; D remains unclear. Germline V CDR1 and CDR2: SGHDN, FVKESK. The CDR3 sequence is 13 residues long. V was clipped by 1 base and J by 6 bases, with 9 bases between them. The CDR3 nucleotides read TGTGCCAGCAGCCAAGGGGTAATCTCTGAAGCTTTCTTT. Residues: CASSQGVISEAFF.

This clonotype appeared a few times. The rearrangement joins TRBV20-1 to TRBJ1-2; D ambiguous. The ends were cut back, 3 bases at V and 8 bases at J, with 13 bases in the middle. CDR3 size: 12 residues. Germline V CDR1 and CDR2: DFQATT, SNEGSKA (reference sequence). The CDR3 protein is CSASGQALGYTF. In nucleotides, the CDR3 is TGCAGTGCTAGCGGCCAGGCCCTAGGCTACACCTTC.

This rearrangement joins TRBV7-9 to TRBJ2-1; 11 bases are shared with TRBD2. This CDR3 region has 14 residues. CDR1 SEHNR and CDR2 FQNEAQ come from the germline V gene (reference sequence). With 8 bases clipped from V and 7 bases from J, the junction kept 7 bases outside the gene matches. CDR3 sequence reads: CASWASGRQNEQFF. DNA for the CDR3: TGTGCCAGCTGGGCTAGCGGGAGGCAAAATGAGCAGTTCTTC.

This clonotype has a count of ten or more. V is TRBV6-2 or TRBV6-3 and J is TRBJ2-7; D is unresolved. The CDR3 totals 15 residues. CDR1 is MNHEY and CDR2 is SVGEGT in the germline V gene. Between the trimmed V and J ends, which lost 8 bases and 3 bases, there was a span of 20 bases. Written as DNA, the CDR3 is TGTGCCAGCTGCGACGGAAAGTGGGGAAACTACGAGCAGTACTTC. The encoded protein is CASCDGKWGNYEQYF.

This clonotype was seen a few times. In nucleotides, the CDR3 is TGTGCCAGCAGCTTAGTTGCGGGGGGGCGTGGAAATACGCAGTATTTT. Amino acid sequence: CASSLVAGGRGNTQYF. The V and J genes are TRBV7-9 and TRBJ2-3; 9 nucleotides agree with TRBD2. The V gene's germline CDR1 is SEHNR and CDR2 FQNEAQ (reference sequence). The length of the CDR3 is 16 residues. The ends lost 1 base at V and 7 bases at J; junction bases unmatched: 9.

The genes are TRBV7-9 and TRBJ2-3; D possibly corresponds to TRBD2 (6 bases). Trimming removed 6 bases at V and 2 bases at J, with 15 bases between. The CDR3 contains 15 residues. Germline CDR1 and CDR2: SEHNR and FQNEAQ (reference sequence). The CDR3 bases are TGTGCCAGCAGGAGGGGCGGGATATACACAGATACGCAGTATTTT. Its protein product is CASRRGGIYTDTQYF.

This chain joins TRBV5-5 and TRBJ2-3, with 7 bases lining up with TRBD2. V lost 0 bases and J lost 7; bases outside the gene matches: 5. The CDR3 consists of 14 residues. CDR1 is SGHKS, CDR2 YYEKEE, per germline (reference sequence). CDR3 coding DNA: TGTGCCAGCAGCTTGGAACTAGCGCCATATACGCAGTATTTT. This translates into CASSLELAPYTQYF.

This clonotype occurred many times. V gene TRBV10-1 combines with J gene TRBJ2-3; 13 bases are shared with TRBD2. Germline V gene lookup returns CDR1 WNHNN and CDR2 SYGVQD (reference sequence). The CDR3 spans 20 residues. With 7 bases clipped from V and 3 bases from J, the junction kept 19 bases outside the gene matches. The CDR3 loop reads CASTGQPPGLAGCLTDTQYF. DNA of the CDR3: TGCGCCAGCACAGGCCAACCTCCGGGACTAGCGGGATGTTTAACAGATACGCAGTATTTT.

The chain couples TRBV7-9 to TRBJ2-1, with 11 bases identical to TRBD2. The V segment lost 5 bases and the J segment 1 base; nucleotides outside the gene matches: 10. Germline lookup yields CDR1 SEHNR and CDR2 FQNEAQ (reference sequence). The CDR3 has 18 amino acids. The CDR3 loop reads CASSQVAGGPGSYNEQFF. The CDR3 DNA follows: TGTGCCAGCAGCCAAGTAGCGGGAGGGCCGGGGTCCTACAATGAGCAGTTCTTC.

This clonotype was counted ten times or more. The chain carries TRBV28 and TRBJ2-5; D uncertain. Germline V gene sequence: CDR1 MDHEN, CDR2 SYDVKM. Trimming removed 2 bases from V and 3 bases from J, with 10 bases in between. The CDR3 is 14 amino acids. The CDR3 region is CASSLGSLKETQYF. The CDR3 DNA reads TGTGCCAGCAGTTTAGGCAGCCTTAAAGAGACCCAGTACTTC.